This entry lists 24 T cell receptor beta chains sequenced from one sample in a study of breast tumors, draining lymph nodes, adjacent tissues. MiXCR was run by TCRdb on the multiplex PCR reads, yielding one entry per CDR3 protein. The data show 12,000 to 15,000 distinct CDR3 sequences, 55% seen once. Sample: tumor-adjacent breast tissue. The receptors derive from a female donor with breast cancer. Some clones in this sample may be carry-over from other donors' samples.

This sequence joins TRBV20-1 and TRBJ2-7; no firm D call. The length of the CDR3 is 14 residues. The germline V and J ends were trimmed by 1 base and 0 bases, with 10 bases remaining between them. CDR1 and CDR2 from the germline V gene are DFQATT and SNEGSKA (reference sequence). The CDR3 nucleotides read TGCAGTGCTAGAGTTTCCAGGTCCTCCTACGAGCAGTACTTC. Translation gives CSARVSRSSYEQYF.

This clonotype was found many times. The V call is TRBV20-1, the J call TRBJ2-2; 10 positions agree with TRBD2. The CDR3 contains 20 residues. Trimming took 0 bases from V and 6 from J; bases not matched to a gene: 19. In germline, CDR1 is DFQATT, CDR2 SNEGSKA (reference sequence). For the CDR3, the DNA is TGCAGTGCTAGAGATCTTACCGTTTCGAGCGGGAGGGCCCTAGCCGGGGAGCTGTTTTTT. Its protein is CSARDLTVSSGRALAGELFF.

This clonotype is medium-sized. The CDR3 protein is CSVIGKGSTDTQYF. The CDR3 DNA follows: TGCAGTGTTATTGGAAAGGGGAGCACAGATACGCAGTATTTT. The rearrangement uses TRBV20-1 and TRBJ2-3; D might be TRBD1 (5 bases). The CDR3 extends over 14 amino acids. Between the trimmed V and J ends, which lost 7 bases and 0 bases, there was a span of 14 bases. The germline V gene has CDR1 DFQATT and CDR2 SNEGSKA (reference sequence).

V and J are TRBV4-1 and TRBJ2-1; D is perhaps TRBD2 (5 bases). Germline V gives CDR1 MGHRA, CDR2 YSYEKL. This CDR3 region has 13 residues. The V end lost 3 bases, the J end lost 8 bases, and 11 bases lay between the germline ends. CDR3 nucleotide sequence: TGCGCCAGCAGCCATTCAAACGGGGATGAGCAGTTCTTC. It encodes CASSHSNGDEQFF.

Turning to this clonotype: A read error may be the cause here, since a much bigger clone is one base away. The CDR3 bases are TGTGCCAGCAGTCACGGATACACCGGGGGGCTGTTTTTT. It yields the protein CASSHGYTGGLFF. V gene TRBV6-1 combines with J gene TRBJ2-2; the D gene is possibly TRBD2 (6 bases). The germline gives CDR1 MNHNS, CDR2 SASEGT. The CDR3 spans 13 residues.

In its sample, this clonotype was seen many times. The chain carries TRBV6-1 and TRBJ2-5, with 12 bases aligning to TRBD2. CDR1 and CDR2 from the germline V gene are MNHNS and SASEGT. The CDR3 runs 15 residues. V lost 2 bases and J lost 2; bases outside the gene matches: 0. The CDR3 sequence: CASSELAGGQETQYF. CDR3 bases: TGTGCCAGCAGTGAACTAGCGGGAGGGCAAGAGACCCAGTACTTC.

The rearrangement uses TRBV4-3 and TRBJ2-1; D ambiguous. Trimming shortened V by 1 base and J by 0 bases, and 7 bases separated the two germline ends. CDR1 is LGHNA and CDR2 is YSLEER in the germline V gene. There are 15 residues in the CDR3. The CDR3 sequence: CASSQGGNSYNEQFF. The CDR3 DNA is TGCGCCAGCAGCCAAGGCGGTAACTCCTACAATGAGCAGTTCTTC.

As for this clonotype: In this CDR3 the conserved last residue, phenylalanine or tryptophan, is missing, so a read error is likely. V and J are TRBV9 and TRBJ2-2, with 13 bases matching TRBD2. CDR1 is SGDLS and CDR2 is YYNGEE in the germline V gene. The ends lost 2 bases at V and 5 bases at J; junction bases unmatched: 3. CDR3 size: 16 residues. The CDR3: CASSVTSGRGTGELFL. For the CDR3, the DNA is TGTGCCAGCAGCGTTACTAGCGGGAGGGGGACCGGGGAGCTGTTTCTT.

The sample holds many counts of this clonotype. The V call is TRBV7-2, the J call TRBJ1-1, with no clear D. The CDR3 covers 15 residues. V shed 5 bases and J shed 3 bases, with 16 bases lying between them. Looked up from germline, CDR1 is SGHTA and CDR2 is FQGNSA. CDR3 bases: TGTGCCAGCAGCAAAGGACCAGGCCCTGACACTGAAGCTTTCTTT. Amino acids: CASSKGPGPDTEAFF.

As for this clonotype: The final CDR3 position lacks the conserved phenylalanine or tryptophan, pointing to a likely read error. Because the CDR3's place on the DNA is in doubt, the DNA is left out and the CDR3 is given as listed by TCRdb. V gene TRBV6-4 combines with J gene TRBJ2-1; TRBD2 is taken as the D call from the table, unchecked against the DNA. With termini counted, the CDR3 has 8 amino acids. In germline, CDR1 is MRHNA, CDR2 SNTAGT. The CDR3 protein is CASSDEAG.

V gene TRBV11-3 combines with J gene TRBJ1-2, with 8 bases matching TRBD1. Germline V lookup: CDR1 SGHNT, CDR2 YENEEA. V shed 5 bases, J shed 4 bases, and the junction held 6 bases outside the gene matches. The CDR3 has 14 amino acids. CDR3 sequence: CASSTTGTGYGYTF. The CDR3 region has the DNA TGTGCCAGCAGCACCACCGGGACAGGCTATGGCTACACCTTC.

Many counts were recorded for this clonotype. V and J are TRBV6-8 and TRBJ2-5; no definite D call. The CDR3 is 14 residues long. CDR1 MNHGY and CDR2 SAAAGT come from the germline V gene. V lost 5 bases and J 3 bases, leaving 13 bases between the germline ends. CDR3 residues: CASSPLLYKETQYF. The CDR3 DNA follows: TGTGCCAGCAGTCCGCTCCTCTATAAAGAGACCCAGTACTTC.

This clonotype was counted ten times or more. This may arise from a read error, as a much more abundant clone is one base away. The rearrangement joins TRBV7-3 to TRBJ2-5; a weak D match, TRBD2 (6 bases). Per the germline V gene, CDR1 is SGHTA and CDR2 is FQGTGA. This CDR3 contains 15 residues. The CDR3 DNA reads TGTGCCAGCAGCTTAACTTACGGGACTCAAGAGACCCAGCACTTC. This codes for CASSLTYGTQETQHF.

This clonotype was picked up many times. This chain links TRBV27 with TRBJ2-7, with D tentatively TRBD1 (6 bases). V gave up 6 bases and J gave up 5 bases, with 14 bases separating them. Germline assignment: CDR1 MNHEY and CDR2 SMNVEV (reference sequence). The CDR3 totals 13 residues. The CDR3 nucleotides are TGTGCCAGCAGAGAGGGGGAATTCGACGAGCAGTACTTC. Translated, it gives CASREGEFDEQYF.

V usage is TRBV11-2 and J usage is TRBJ2-1, with a possible D match to TRBD1 (6 bases). Trimming removed 5 bases at V and 15 bases at J, with 20 bases between. This CDR3 comprises 13 residues. Germline V CDR1 and CDR2: SGHAT, FQNNGV. CDR3 protein: CASSGGPQVGPFF. The CDR3 DNA follows: TGTGCCAGCAGCGGGGGCCCACAAGTTGGGCCGTTCTTC.

In its sample, this clonotype was seen many times. The chain is built from TRBV2 and TRBJ2-3; D is possibly TRBD2 (7 bases). V was clipped by 7 bases and J by 8 bases, with 25 bases between them. Germline CDR1 reads SNHLY; CDR2 reads FYNNEI. The CDR3 has 16 amino acids. The CDR3 coding sequence is TGTGCCAGCATTATGGAGGCGGGGGCCCCAAGCGGTACGCAGTATTTT. This encodes CASIMEAGAPSGTQYF.

This clonotype has ten or more counts. A much larger clone lies a single base off, so this may be a read error. The chain has TRBV6-4 and TRBJ1-2, with D possibly TRBD1 on 6 matching bases. Per germline, CDR1 MRHNA and CDR2 SNTAGT. This CDR3 region has 12 residues. Trimming left V 6 bases short and J 8 bases short, with 13 bases between. The CDR3 sequence is CASSQQGYGYTF. The CDR3 coding sequence is TGTGCCAGCAGCCAACAGGGATACGGCTACACCTTC.

This clonotype was detected only a few times. The CDR3 DNA reads TGTGCCAGCAGCTCTCCGGCAGGAGATACGCAGTATTTT. It specifies CASSSPAGDTQYF. The V gene is TRBV7-9, the J gene TRBJ2-3; D remains unclear. This CDR3 is built from 13 residues. V was cut by 4 bases and J by 5 bases, with 10 bases left in between. Looked up from germline, CDR1 is SEHNR and CDR2 is FQNEAQ (reference sequence).

A note on this clonotype: Just one base apart from a much larger clone, this may be a read error. V and J are TRBV19 and TRBJ1-1, with D tentatively TRBD1 (5 bases). The CDR3 runs to 14 residues. CDR1 is LNHDA and CDR2 is SQIVND in the germline V gene (reference sequence). The CDR3 DNA is TGTGCCAGTAGTATAGGAGGGGTGAACACTGAAACTTTCTTT. It translates to CASSIGGVNTETFF.

The CDR3 DNA reads TGTGCCAGTAGAGGGGTCCCTAGCGTCTCTCAGTATTTT. Residues: CASRGVPSVSQYF. The chain is built from TRBV19 and TRBJ2-3; maybe TRBD2 (6 bases). Germline CDR1 LNHDA, CDR2 SQIVND (reference sequence). V lost 6 bases and J 12 bases, leaving 19 bases between the germline ends. There are 13 residues in the CDR3.

The chain uses TRBV5-4 and TRBJ2-1, with D unclear. Trimming took off 4 bases at V and 3 bases at J, with 2 bases between the two ends. CDR1 SGHNT and CDR2 YYREEE come from the germline V gene (reference sequence). The CDR3 loop spans 11 amino acids. In nucleotides, the CDR3 is TGTGCCAGCAGCCTCTACAATGAGCAGTTCTTC. This codes for CASSLYNEQFF.

This CDR3 is CASSLQGVSPEQYF. The DNA of the CDR3 is TGTGCCAGCAGTTTACAGGGGGTCTCTCCCGAGCAGTACTTC. This chain links TRBV12-3 or TRBV12-4 with TRBJ2-7, with 7 bases aligning to TRBD1. J gave up 6 bases and V 2 bases, and 7 bases lay outside the gene matches. This CDR3 has 14 residues.

This clonotype has ten or more counts. V gene TRBV18 combines with J gene TRBJ2-3; TRBD2 matches at 13 bases. The CDR3 spans 19 residues. The ends lost 0 bases at V and 2 bases at J; junction bases unmatched: 8. Germline lookup yields CDR1 KGHSH and CDR2 LQKENI. CDR3 region: CASSPPRTSGGPPTDTQYF. The CDR3 DNA is TGTGCCAGCTCACCACCCCGGACTAGCGGGGGCCCCCCCACAGATACGCAGTATTTT.

The gene calls are TRBV5-1 and TRBJ2-3; D gene uncertain. The CDR3 loop spans 13 amino acids. Trimming took off 2 bases at V and 4 bases at J, with 8 bases between the two ends. CDR1 is SGHRS and CDR2 is YFSETQ in the germline V gene. CDR3 nucleotides: TGCGCCAGCAGCTTAGTAGGTCCAGATACGCAGTATTTT. Amino acids: CASSLVGPDTQYF.